This T cell receptor beta chain emerged from a study of blood T cell repertoires in COVID-19. Overall study context: The United States, Italy and Spain supplied acute and convalescent COVID-19 samples. PBMCs, B-cell-depleted T cells, or T cells provided the cDNA or gDNA that made up the material.

Study processing details: The assay estimated nucleated cells by amplifying reference gene primers. Profiled with immunoSEQ multiplex PCR; TCRdb holds only in-frame clones, not every one. The V and J calls and the clone size are those of that table, but D and trimming were determined from the DNA. The table includes about 160,000 clones, 90% to 95% detected once. The germline V gene has CDR1 MDHEN and CDR2 SYDVKM. Between the trimmed V and J ends, which lost 7 bases and 8 bases, there was a span of 14 bases. This CDR3 spans 12 amino acids. The TCR sequence derives from a woman in her forties or fifties with acute or convalescent COVID-19. Sequenced input: peripheral blood. The chain employs TRBV28 and TRBJ1-1, with a tentative D call TRBD1 (5 bases). CDR3 sequence: CASNPSHREAFF. DNA of the CDR3: TGTGCCAGCAATCCGTCACACAGGGAAGCTTTCTTT.